This T cell receptor beta chain derives from a study of identifying expanded T cells in peripheral blood. During the collection period, no donor immune events like infections were recorded. Looked up from germline, CDR1 is LGHNA and CDR2 is YSLEER. The trim removed 3 bases at V and 2 bases at J, leaving 6 bases unmatched. The CDR3 sequence is 15 residues long. Concerning this clone: Its target is not known.

Whole-study results and caveats: Technical replicates showed about 1.1 changed clones; two weeks roughly 16; four weeks 19.

This table comes from immunoSEQ multiplex PCR, and its TCRdb copy is limited to in-frame clones, with some not included. There are 45,000 to 65,000 clones in the sample; around 82% occur only once, and around 15% lies in the top ten. The TCR comes from a person aged 18 to 70 in good health. The specimen was blood. V is TRBV4-3 and J is TRBJ2-7, with 8 positions matching TRBD2. In DNA form, the CDR3 reads TGCGCCAGCAGCCAGGGGTGGCGGGGGGCCTACGAGCAGTACTTC. It specifies CASSQGWRGAYEQYF.